A selection of T cell receptor beta chains follows, all from one sample in a study of T cells in Graves' hyperthyroidism and ophthalmopathy. TCRdb fed the multiplex PCR reads into MiXCR, producing one record per CDR3 protein. The repertoire holds 490,000 or so distinct CDR3 sequences, roughly 15% seen once, with around 32% in the top ten. Source material: blood. All receptors come from a woman younger than 45 with Graves' ophthalmopathy. CDR3s include the opening cysteine and the closing phenylalanine or tryptophan. The D gene is left open where the match is weak. Size is stated for part of the rows, as once, few or many counts, or as a class when the clone is expanded.

j_call: TRBJ1-5
d_call: NA
v_call: TRBV29-1
clone_size: once
cdr3_aa: CSVTDDSSQPQHF
cdr3_nt: TGCAGCGTTACTGACGATAGCAGTCAGCCCCAGCATTTT

j_call: TRBJ2-1
d_call: TRBD2
v_call: TRBV4-1
clone_size: NA
cdr3_aa: CASSRIGLSGSPYNEQFF
cdr3_nt: TGCGCCAGCAGCCGGATAGGCCTAAGCGGGAGTCCCTACAATGAGCAGTTCTTC

j_call: TRBJ2-5
d_call: NA
v_call: TRBV11-2
clone_size: NA
cdr3_aa: CASSLDLRSLQETQYF
cdr3_nt: TGTGCCAGCAGCTTAGACCTACGCAGTCTTCAAGAGACCCAGTACTTC

j_call: TRBJ2-1
d_call: TRBD1
v_call: TRBV30
clone_size: NA
cdr3_aa: CAWSGGTVEQFF
cdr3_nt: TGTGCCTGGAGTGGAGGGACAGTTGAGCAGTTCTTC

j_call: TRBJ2-2
d_call: TRBD2
v_call: TRBV15
clone_size: NA
cdr3_aa: CATSRDWGLAGEGGELFF
cdr3_nt: TGTGCCACCAGCAGAGATTGGGGACTAGCGGGAGAGGGCGGGGAGCTGTTTTTT

j_call: TRBJ2-7
d_call: TRBD1
v_call: TRBV20-1
clone_size: many
cdr3_aa: CSAATGGAYEQYF
cdr3_nt: TGCAGTGCTGCAACAGGGGGCGCCTACGAGCAGTACTTC

j_call: TRBJ2-2
d_call: NA
v_call: TRBV2
clone_size: few
cdr3_aa: CANYRVNTGELFF
cdr3_nt: TGTGCCAACTACAGGGTAAACACCGGGGAGCTGTTTTTT

j_call: TRBJ2-2
d_call: NA
v_call: TRBV7-9
clone_size: NA
cdr3_aa: CASSPYGESGELFF
cdr3_nt: TGTGCCAGCAGCCCATATGGGGAAAGTGGGGAGCTGTTTTTT

j_call: TRBJ1-2
d_call: TRBD1
v_call: TRBV3-1
clone_size: NA
cdr3_aa: CASRPPGQGMRGYTF
cdr3_nt: TGTGCCAGCAGACCTCCGGGACAGGGGATGCGAGGCTACACCTTC

j_call: TRBJ2-3
d_call: NA
v_call: TRBV5-1
clone_size: few
cdr3_aa: CASSFEFSGNTDTQYF
cdr3_nt: TGCGCCAGCAGCTTCGAGTTTAGCGGTAACACAGATACGCAGTATTTT

j_call: TRBJ2-7
d_call: NA
v_call: TRBV6-2/TRBV6-3
clone_size: few
cdr3_aa: CASSSLGGPDSYEQYF
cdr3_nt: TGTGCCAGCAGTTCGCTAGGCGGGCCCGACTCCTACGAGCAGTACTTC

j_call: TRBJ1-1
d_call: NA
v_call: TRBV3-1
clone_size: many
cdr3_aa: CASSGQNTEAFF
cdr3_nt: TGTGCCAGCAGCGGGCAAAACACTGAAGCTTTCTTT

j_call: TRBJ2-1
d_call: TRBD2
v_call: TRBV19
clone_size: NA
cdr3_aa: CASSIERGLAGVNEQFF
cdr3_nt: TGTGCCAGTAGTATTGAAAGGGGCCTAGCGGGAGTTAATGAGCAGTTCTTC

j_call: TRBJ1-3
d_call: NA
v_call: TRBV4-1
clone_size: NA
cdr3_aa: CASSQTLETGNTIYF
cdr3_nt: TGCGCCAGCAGCCAAACACTCGAGACTGGAAACACCATATATTTT

j_call: TRBJ2-1
d_call: NA
v_call: TRBV5-1
clone_size: many
cdr3_aa: CASSLGGADSYNEQFF
cdr3_nt: TGCGCCAGCAGCTTGGGGGGAGCGGATTCCTACAATGAGCAGTTCTTC

j_call: TRBJ2-3
d_call: TRBD2
v_call: TRBV7-3
clone_size: NA
cdr3_aa: CASSRGLDGDTQYF
cdr3_nt: TGTGCCAGCAGCAGGGGACTAGATGGAGATACGCAGTATTTT

j_call: TRBJ1-4
d_call: NA
v_call: TRBV4-1
clone_size: NA
cdr3_aa: CASTRVGTSREKLFF
cdr3_nt: TGCGCCAGCACCCGCGTCGGGACAAGTAGGGAAAAACTGTTTTTT

j_call: TRBJ2-2
d_call: NA
v_call: TRBV10-2
clone_size: few
cdr3_aa: CASRPPEGRGAGELFF
cdr3_nt: TGCGCCAGCAGACCTCCAGAGGGCCGTGGGGCCGGGGAGCTGTTTTTT